Each of the 28 T cell receptor beta chains below was sequenced from the same sample in a study of blood T cell repertoires in COVID-19. The protocol was immunoSEQ multiplex PCR, while the TCRdb copy is restricted to in-frame clones and leaves out a portion. The table has about 120,000 clones, roughly 89% seen once; the top ten hold approximately 20%. Sample: peripheral blood. The receptors here all came from a human donor with acute or convalescent COVID-19. The donor label of this sample is uncertain.

The rearrangement joins TRBV5-1 to TRBJ1-5; D may be TRBD1 (6 bases). Germline CDR1 is SGHRS and CDR2 is YFSETQ. V was cut by 4 bases and J by 5 bases, with 13 bases left in between. This CDR3 region has 14 residues. The CDR3 DNA reads TGCGCCAGCAGCCCCGAGGGGGGGCATCAGCCCCAGCATTTT. Translated: CASSPEGGHQPQHF.

The chain carries TRBV30 and TRBJ2-5; TRBD2 matches at 7 bases. The length of the CDR3 is 15 residues. The germline gives CDR1 GTSNPN, CDR2 SVGIG (reference sequence). V trimming: 1 base; J trimming: 4 bases; junction bases outside the gene matches: 9. The CDR3 DNA follows: TGTGCCTGGAGTGCTTGGGGGGGAATAGGAGAGACCCAGTACTTC. It yields the protein CAWSAWGGIGETQYF.

The V gene is TRBV6-2 or TRBV6-3, the J gene TRBJ2-7; possibly TRBD1 for D (6 bases). The CDR3 loop spans 15 amino acids. V lost 5 bases and J 2 bases, leaving 16 bases between the germline ends. The germline V gene has CDR1 MNHEY and CDR2 SVGEGT. CDR3 DNA: TGTGCCAGCAGTGGTCCCGGGACAATCCCCTACGAGCAGTACTTC. This sequence encodes CASSGPGTIPYEQYF.

The gene calls are TRBV4-1 and TRBJ1-5; 9 nucleotides agree with TRBD1. The J segment lost 4 bases and the V segment lost 4 bases, leaving 14 bases of the junction unmatched. Germline CDR1 is MGHRA and CDR2 is YSYEKL. The CDR3 spans 18 residues. The CDR3 nucleotides read TGCGCCAGCAGCCTAGGGGGGGGACAGGGACGATTAAATCAGCCCCAGCATTTT. Translated: CASSLGGGQGRLNQPQHF.

The V gene is TRBV28, the J gene TRBJ1-2, with D possibly TRBD1 on 5 matching bases. V was trimmed by 6 bases and J by 4 bases, leaving 15 bases between them. CDR3 length equals 14 residues. In germline, CDR1 is MDHEN, CDR2 SYDVKM. CDR3: CASSSLGGGYGYTF. CDR3 bases: TGTGCCAGCAGCAGCCTCGGGGGAGGCTATGGCTACACCTTC.

The rearrangement links TRBV4-1 to TRBJ2-2, with D possibly matching TRBD1 (10 bases). The CDR3 runs to 20 residues. From germline, CDR1 is MGHRA and CDR2 YSYEKL. V lost 3 bases to trimming and J lost 1 base, with 24 bases between them. The CDR3 reads CASSQRQGASGARNTGELFF. CDR3 DNA sequence: TGCGCCAGCAGCCAGAGACAGGGGGCTAGCGGGGCTAGGAACACCGGGGAGCTGTTTTTT.

The chain joins TRBV24-1 to TRBJ1-6; the match to TRBD1 covers 8 bases. From germline, CDR1 is KGHDR and CDR2 SFDVKD. This CDR3 is built from 15 residues. V trimming: 4 bases; J trimming: 10 bases; junction bases outside the gene matches: 8. The DNA for the CDR3 is TGTGCCACCAGTGACCGACAGGGGACAATATCACCCCTCCACTTT. Translated: CATSDRQGTISPLHF.

J is TRBJ1-6 and V is TRBV11-2, with 11 positions matching TRBD1. Germline V gene data show CDR1 as SGHAT and CDR2 as FQNNGV. This CDR3 is built from 15 residues. V trimming: 6 bases; J trimming: 7 bases; junction bases outside the gene matches: 5. The chain's CDR3 is CASRRTGGLNSPLHF. In DNA form, the CDR3 reads TGTGCCAGCAGAAGGACAGGGGGCCTCAATTCACCCCTCCACTTT.

This chain joins TRBV7-2 and TRBJ1-4, with 9 nucleotides matching TRBD1. CDR3 size: 15 residues. The junction had 10 bases not matched to a gene; V was cut back by 4 bases and J by 10 bases. CDR1 and CDR2 from the germline V gene are SGHTA and FQGNSA. The CDR3 region is CASSSYRGQVGKLFF. The CDR3 coding sequence is TGTGCCAGCAGCTCATACAGGGGGCAAGTAGGAAAACTGTTTTTT.

The CDR3 spells CASSPTSGEETQYF. CDR3 nucleotide sequence: TGTGCCAGCAGCCCGACTAGCGGGGAGGAGACCCAGTACTTC. This chain connects TRBV4-2 to TRBJ2-5; 11 bases fit TRBD2. The CDR3 has 14 amino acids. CDR1 and CDR2 (germline): LGHNA, YNFKEQ. Trimming removed 4 bases from V and 5 bases from J; junction bases left unmatched: 3.

The V call is TRBV5-4, the J call TRBJ2-1; 13 bases agree with TRBD2. The CDR3 is 17 residues long. The V and J ends lost 4 bases and 7 bases, in that order; junction bases with no gene match: 11. Germline V gene sequence: CDR1 SGHNT, CDR2 YYREEE (reference sequence). CDR3 bases: TGTGCCAGCAGCCCGGCCCCCGGGACTAGCGGGGAAAATGAGCAGTTCTTC. Its translation: CASSPAPGTSGENEQFF. The variable domain in full, completed from reference TRBV5-4 and TRBJ2-1, reads ETGVTQSPTHLIKTRGQQVTLRCSSQSGHNTVSWYQQALGQGPQFIFQYYREEENGRGNFPPRFSGLQFPNYSSELNVNALELDDSALYLCASSPAPGTSGENEQFFGPGTRLTVL.

This chain links TRBV3-1 (or the pseudogene TRBV3-2) with TRBJ1-2; TRBD1 matches at 10 bases. This CDR3 is built from 15 residues. V dropped 3 bases and J dropped 5; count of bases not matched to a gene: 6. CDR1 is LGHDT and CDR2 is YNNKEL in the germline V gene (reference sequence). The CDR3 sequence: CASSHGDRGTYGYTF. The CDR3 region has the DNA TGTGCCAGCAGCCATGGGGACAGGGGAACATATGGCTACACCTTC.

This chain connects TRBV10-2 to TRBJ2-7; 8 bases line up with TRBD2. The CDR3 is 14 residues long. The V gene end was trimmed by 4 bases and the J gene end by 2 bases; junction bases not matched to a gene: 4. In germline, CDR1 is WSHSY, CDR2 SAAADI. In DNA, the CDR3 is TGCGCCAGCAGTGTGGCGGGGGGCGCCTACGAGCAGTACTTC. Translating it yields CASSVAGGAYEQYF.

This chain joins TRBV10-3 and TRBJ1-6; D is unclear. The germline V gene encodes CDR1 ENHRY and CDR2 SYGVKD. Trimming shortened V by 10 bases and J by 0 bases, and 13 bases separated the two germline ends. The CDR3 runs to 15 residues. CDR3 residues: CATRGESSYNSPLHF. CDR3 nucleotides: TGTGCCACCCGTGGGGAGAGCTCCTATAATTCACCCCTCCACTTT.

This rearrangement joins TRBV6-6 to TRBJ2-7, with a possible D match to TRBD2 (6 bases). The V and J ends lost 2 bases and 2 bases respectively, with 13 bases between them. Germline V lookup: CDR1 MNHNY, CDR2 SVGAGI (reference sequence). The CDR3 is 15 amino acids. The CDR3 nucleotides read TGTGCCAGCAGTTACGGGGGGAGATTGACCTACGAGCAGTACTTC. Its translation: CASSYGGRLTYEQYF.

DNA of the CDR3: TGTGCCAGCAGTTTTTGGACTAACGTGGAGACCCAGTACTTC. Translating gives CASSFWTNVETQYF. This chain links TRBV28 with TRBJ2-5; weak D call: TRBD2 (6 bases). This CDR3 is built from 14 residues. Trimming removed 3 bases from V and 5 bases from J, with 13 bases in between. Per germline, CDR1 MDHEN and CDR2 SYDVKM.

The genes are TRBV30 and TRBJ1-6, with 7 positions matching TRBD1. The germline V gene encodes CDR1 GTSNPN and CDR2 SVGIG (reference sequence). There are 15 residues in the CDR3. V lost 5 bases and J lost 4; bases outside the gene matches: 8. The CDR3 DNA sequence: TGTGCCTGGTCTACCGGGACAGCATATAATTCACCCCTCCACTTT. Translated, it gives CAWSTGTAYNSPLHF.

J is TRBJ2-1 and V is TRBV9, with TRBD2 identical over 11 bases. Per germline, CDR1 SGDLS and CDR2 YYNGEE. The CDR3 contains 15 residues. V was clipped by 0 bases and J by 9 bases; unmatched bases: 5. The CDR3 loop is CASSVVLAGVAEQFF. CDR3 bases: TGTGCCAGCAGCGTAGTACTAGCGGGAGTTGCTGAGCAGTTCTTC.

This sequence joins TRBV12-5 and TRBJ1-2; D not resolved. Trimming cost V 9 bases and J 6 bases, with 20 bases left between them. In germline, CDR1 is LGHNT, CDR2 FRNRAP. This CDR3 region has 14 residues. CDR3 sequence (DNA): TGTGCTAGGATGACACAAGGGAGTCGCCATGGCTACACCTTC. It translates to CARMTQGSRHGYTF.

The V and J genes are TRBV6-5 and TRBJ2-6, with D perhaps matching TRBD1 (6 bases). CDR3 length: 15 amino acids. Trimming stripped 5 bases from V and 4 bases from J, with 12 bases between. Germline assignment: CDR1 MNHEY and CDR2 SVGAGI. The CDR3 region has the DNA TGTGCCAGCAGTAAAAACAGGGTCGGGGCCAACGTCCTGACTTTC. It is translated as CASSKNRVGANVLTF.

The chain is built from TRBV15 and TRBJ2-7, with a weak D call TRBD1 (6 bases). Trimming shortened V by 5 bases and J by 4 bases, and 12 bases separated the two germline ends. Germline V gene sequence: CDR1 LNHNV, CDR2 YYDKDF (reference sequence). This CDR3 spans 13 amino acids. Written as DNA, the CDR3 is TGTGCCACCAGCGGCCCACAGGGTTACGAGCAGTACTTC. It encodes CATSGPQGYEQYF.

The V call is TRBV11-1, the J call TRBJ1-2; a possible D gene is TRBD1 (5 bases). The V gene's germline CDR1 is SGHAT and CDR2 FQDESV (reference sequence). The V end was cut by 2 bases, the J end by 1 base, with 8 bases between. The CDR3 runs to 14 residues. The CDR3 DNA sequence: TGTGCCAGCAGCTTAACCAGGGATAACTATGGCTACACCTTC. It codes for CASSLTRDNYGYTF.

V gene TRBV5-6 combines with J gene TRBJ2-2; no clear D gene. The germline V gene has CDR1 SGHDT and CDR2 YYEEEE. This CDR3 is 15 amino acids long. V was pared by 2 bases and J by 0 bases, with 8 bases between. The CDR3 is CASSFEATNTGELFF. CDR3 bases: TGTGCCAGCAGCTTTGAGGCCACGAACACCGGGGAGCTGTTTTTT.

V is TRBV2 and J is TRBJ1-2; no clear D. V dropped 0 bases and J dropped 8 bases, with 7 bases sitting between them. The CDR3 length is 12 residues. CDR1 is SNHLY and CDR2 is FYNNEI in the germline V gene. CDR3 amino acids: CASSEAFGGYTF. The CDR3 DNA is TGTGCCAGCAGTGAAGCATTCGGGGGCTACACCTTC.

V and J are TRBV15 and TRBJ2-7; a weak D match, TRBD1 (6 bases). CDR1 and CDR2 from the germline V gene are LNHNV and YYDKDF (reference sequence). This CDR3 contains 14 residues. Trimming stripped 1 base from V and 0 bases from J, with 7 bases between. Written as DNA, the CDR3 is TGTGCCACCAGCAGAGGGGACAACTCCTACGAGCAGTACTTC. Translating gives CATSRGDNSYEQYF.

The chain joins TRBV12-3 or TRBV12-4 to TRBJ1-1, with a weak D call TRBD1 (5 bases). V lost 1 base, J lost 3 bases, and 6 bases lay in between. CDR3 length: 13 residues. The CDR3 is CASSLGGDTEAFF. The CDR3 DNA reads TGTGCCAGCAGTTTAGGGGGGGACACTGAAGCTTTCTTT.

This chain links TRBV28 with TRBJ1-1, with no clear D. Germline V gene sequence: CDR1 MDHEN, CDR2 SYDVKM. This CDR3 is built from 14 residues. The V end was cut by 6 bases, the J end by 1 base, with 12 bases between. Written as DNA, the CDR3 is TGTGCCAGCAGCCTCAGGACTGAGAACACTGAAGCTTTCTTT. Protein product: CASSLRTENTEAFF.

The rearrangement links TRBV2 to TRBJ1-2; 8 bases line up with TRBD1. There are 18 residues in the CDR3. Per the germline V gene, CDR1 is SNHLY and CDR2 is FYNNEI. The junction had 16 bases not matched to a gene; V was cut back by 2 bases and J by 5 bases. The CDR3 loop is CASSEFLAWTGILYGYTF. CDR3 DNA: TGTGCCAGCAGTGAATTCCTTGCCTGGACAGGGATATTGTATGGCTACACCTTC.